This T cell receptor (beta chain) emerged from a study of blood T cell repertoires in COVID-19. Turning to the study itself: T cells, B-cell-depleted T cells, or PBMCs supplied cDNA or gDNA.

Authors' analysis steps: Estimated nucleated cell counts came from reference gene primer amplification. Clones were read by immunoSEQ multiplex PCR, and TCRdb kept only the in-frame ones, dropping some. V and J calls and clone size are given by that table; D and trimming were obtained from the DNA. Of tens of thousands of clones in the sample, about 85% were seen once. CDR3 length: 12 residues. Trimming took 7 bases from V and 4 from J; bases not matched to a gene: 4. CDR1 SQVTM and CDR2 ANQGSEA come from the germline V gene. This chain joins TRBV29-1 and TRBJ1-2; 9 nucleotides align to TRBD1. This TCR came from a man aged 55 to 70 with acute or convalescent COVID-19. The specimen sequenced was peripheral blood. The CDR3 DNA reads as TGCAGCGCGGGACAGGGTGGCTATGGCTACACCTTC. It yields the protein CSAGQGGYGYTF.